This record looks at one TCR beta chain sequence and its context. Its antigen remains unidentified. No much larger clone is present one base from it, and per-base qualities are unavailable. The V end gives up 7 bases and the J end 7 bases, leaving 22 bases in the junction not matched to a gene. CDR1 is given as SQVTM and CDR2 as ANQGSEA, both from the germline V gene. The CDR3 runs 17 residues from the cysteine to the phenylalanine. CDR3 DNA is the only sequence kept; it has 51 bases, read in frame from the first base. The TCR beta CDR3 regions were amplified from RNA transcripts. A first-round RT-PCR of the TCR CDR3 used the HTBI primer set with the Qiagen OneStep RT-PCR kit. Libraries were constructed in a second round of multiplex PCR, after which size selection and purification were carried out. Libraries were sequenced paired-end with 100 bp reads on an Illumina HiSeq2000. The study's own analysis went as follows. SOAPnuke was used to process the raw data, removing reads that contained adapters or uncalled bases, had a mean Phred below 15, or lacked an exact match to the constant primer or identifier. High-quality paired reads were merged using COPE v1.2.5, and each unique nucleotide sequence was defined as a clonotype. Clonotypes were aligned to IMGT TRBV, TRBD and TRBJ reference segments using MiTCR v1.1. The analysis was restricted to V-J combinations with a frequency above 0.0001, which together covered 99.2% of the repertoires. A TCS score was defined as the ratio between F50 (clonal expansion) and ExV (chaos), using BLOSUM62-based TCRdist between CDR3 peptides within each V-J. Welch's t-statistics and random forest reduced fewer than 600 V-J features to 13, which were used in a naive Bayes classifier (R e1071). TCRdb reworked the public reads: Q25 trimming with fastp, MiXCR clone assembly, productive beta chains retained. Entries are consolidated by CDR3 protein sequence, retaining the most common genes and DNA. These V and J calls rely on TCRdb rather than the paper's analysis. The sample has a few hundred thousand distinct CDR3 sequences on record, 17% of them singletons. The ten largest clones capture 15% to 20% of the sample.

Ophthalmopathy patients had moderately to severely active disease, with a Clinical Activity Score of 3 or more, a NOSPECS grade of 4 or more, and a disease duration of less than 3 months. Exclusion was applied to patients with uncontrolled infections, other autoimmune diseases, pregnancy or lactation. Diagnoses were established on the basis of clinical symptoms, serum thyroxine and TRAb, thyroid ultrasound, and orbital computed tomography. PBMCs were isolated from approximately 10 ml of fresh peripheral blood by Ficoll-Paque density gradient centrifugation. Trizol reagent was used to extract total RNA, and RNA quality was then checked on an Agilent 2100 Bioanalyzer. The data stem from a study of T cells in Graves' hyperthyroidism and ophthalmopathy (dated by TCRdb to between 2017 and 2020). For the wider study: Peripheral blood samples were taken at the time of initial diagnosis, prior to any treatment. TCR V-J signatures able to tell the groups apart were searched for in a discovery cohort of about a hundred patients, of whom more than 40 had Graves' ophthalmopathy and roughly 59 had stable Graves' hyperthyroidism. Whether ophthalmopathy could be predicted prospectively was tested in an independent validation cohort made up of roughly 19 hyperthyroidism patients plus 17 patients who later progressed to ophthalmopathy. The roughly 100 discovery patients were divided at random into training and test sets in a 7:3 ratio. In addition, the study compared T-cell repertoires in thyroid tissue and in blood from roughly 6 Graves' hyperthyroidism patients. After sampling, hyperthyroidism patients received methimazole starting at 30 mg daily, and ophthalmopathy patients received high-dose intravenous methylprednisolone. The paper reports TCR Vbeta CDR3 sequencing of fewer than 150 peripheral blood samples: 40 or so ophthalmopathy, roughly 80 hyperthyroidism and 17 progressor patients.

Results and caveats for the whole study, not just this receptor: Most expanded thyroid clonotypes (frequency above 0.001) were also detected in blood, a finding suggesting that blood repertoires may reflect thyroid immune responses. A 13 V-J signature model separated ophthalmopathy from stable hyperthyroidism, with 87.88% sensitivity and around 84% specificity in cross-validation and 80%/75% in testing. In validation, the model predicted progression to ophthalmopathy a median of 6.5 months before onset, with roughly 70% sensitivity and roughly 72% specificity. Sample size was not statistically predetermined, and investigators were not blinded to group allocation.

This chain is built from TRBV29-1 and TRBJ1-2, and TRBD1 matches 9 of the central bases. The clonotype originates from a woman aged 18-35 years with Graves' ophthalmopathy. Sequencing was performed on blood. The CDR3 protein sequence reads: CSAPTLLLDRGFSGYTF. In nucleotides, the sequence is TGCAGCGCCCCGACCCTTCTTTTGGACAGGGGTTTTAGTGGCTACACCTTC.